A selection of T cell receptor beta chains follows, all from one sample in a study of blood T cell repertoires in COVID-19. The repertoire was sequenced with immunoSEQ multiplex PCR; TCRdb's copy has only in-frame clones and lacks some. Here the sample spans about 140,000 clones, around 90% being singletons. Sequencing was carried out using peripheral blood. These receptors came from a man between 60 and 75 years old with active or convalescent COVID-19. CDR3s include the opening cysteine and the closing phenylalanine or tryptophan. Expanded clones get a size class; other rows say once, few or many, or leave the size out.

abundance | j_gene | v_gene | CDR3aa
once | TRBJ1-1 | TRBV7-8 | CASRLGQGATEAFF
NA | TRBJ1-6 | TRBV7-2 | CASREGIYNSPLHF
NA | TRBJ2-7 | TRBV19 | CASSNGRLTWEQYF
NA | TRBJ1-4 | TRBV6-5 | CASNKEGIGEKLFF
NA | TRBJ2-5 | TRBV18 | CASSPGLKETQYF
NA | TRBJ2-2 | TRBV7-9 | CASSYPDTTNTGELFF
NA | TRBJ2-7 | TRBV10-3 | CAIGSLLAGVGSGEQYF
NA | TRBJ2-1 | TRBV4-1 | CASSQGRGVYNEQFF
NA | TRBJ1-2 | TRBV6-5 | CASTYSPGGYYGYTF
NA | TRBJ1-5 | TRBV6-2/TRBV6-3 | CASSQTGKNQPQHF
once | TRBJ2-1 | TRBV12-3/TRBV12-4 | CASSLAYNEQFF
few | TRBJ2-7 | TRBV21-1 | CASSLKPRDMAYEQYF
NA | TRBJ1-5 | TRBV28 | CASSPGQGKQPQHF
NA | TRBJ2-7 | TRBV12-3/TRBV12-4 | CASRYRESYEQYF
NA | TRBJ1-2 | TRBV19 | CASRPQGTLNGYTF
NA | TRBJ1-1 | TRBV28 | CASSFSGLGNTEAFF
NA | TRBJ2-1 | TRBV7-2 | CASSLPSRNNEQFF
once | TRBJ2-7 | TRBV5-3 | CARSLAAGDNEQYF
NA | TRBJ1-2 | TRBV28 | CASLTSTGGGGGYTF
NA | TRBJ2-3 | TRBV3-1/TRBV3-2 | CASSHLQGLIGTDTQYF
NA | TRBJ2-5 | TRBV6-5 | CASSTIAAIQETQYF
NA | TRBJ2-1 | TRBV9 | CASSATSGRAYNEQFF
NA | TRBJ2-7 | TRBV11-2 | CASSRGQVNYEQYF
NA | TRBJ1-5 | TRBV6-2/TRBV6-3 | CASSYGQGNQPQHF
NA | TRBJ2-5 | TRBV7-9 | CASSLVSGQETQYF
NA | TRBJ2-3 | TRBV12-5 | CASGFSGLAESRTDTQYF
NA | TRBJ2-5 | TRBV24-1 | CATSKSGQREFQETQYF
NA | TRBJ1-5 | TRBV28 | CASSLGGVGQPQHF
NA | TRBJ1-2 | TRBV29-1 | CSVERGSGGISNYGYTF
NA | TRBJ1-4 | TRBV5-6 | CASSILRLNPNEKLFF
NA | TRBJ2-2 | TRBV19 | CASSRAGLAVVAGELFF
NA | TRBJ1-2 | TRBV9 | CASSSPGGLYGYTF
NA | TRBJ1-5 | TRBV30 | CAWRPKGIAGPQHF
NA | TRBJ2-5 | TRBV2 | CAIPPQGRKETQYF
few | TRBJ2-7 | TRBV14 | CASSQGAGAYEQYF
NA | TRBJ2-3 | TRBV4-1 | CASSAGGRPNTDTQYF
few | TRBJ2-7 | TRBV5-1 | CASSAGLAASYEQYF
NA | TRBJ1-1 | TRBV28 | CASSPRRNTEAFF
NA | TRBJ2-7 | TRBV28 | CASSFQGATYEQYF
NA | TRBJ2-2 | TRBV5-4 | CASSPGGGVAGELFF
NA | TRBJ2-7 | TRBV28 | CASSGGRWDSSYEQYF
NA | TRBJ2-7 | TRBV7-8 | CASSPGQGLYEQYF
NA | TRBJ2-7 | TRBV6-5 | CASSWDRAKNEQYF
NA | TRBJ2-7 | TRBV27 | CASSLGQGGYEQYF
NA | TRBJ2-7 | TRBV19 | CASSGAGLAGEEQYF
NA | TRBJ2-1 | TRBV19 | CASSSGRASYNEQFF
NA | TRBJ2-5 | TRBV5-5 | CASSSGTGRGYF
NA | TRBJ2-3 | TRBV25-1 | CASSEWGGNTDTQYF
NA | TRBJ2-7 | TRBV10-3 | CAITGTSGYEQYF
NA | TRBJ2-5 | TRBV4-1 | CASSPNTSPSGETQYF
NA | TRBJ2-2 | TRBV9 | CASSVGGGTGELFF
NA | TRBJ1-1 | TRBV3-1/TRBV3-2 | CASSPSVKNTEAFF
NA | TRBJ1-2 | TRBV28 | CASSPSDRRNGYTF
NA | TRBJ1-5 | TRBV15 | CATSTSGTGNQPQHF